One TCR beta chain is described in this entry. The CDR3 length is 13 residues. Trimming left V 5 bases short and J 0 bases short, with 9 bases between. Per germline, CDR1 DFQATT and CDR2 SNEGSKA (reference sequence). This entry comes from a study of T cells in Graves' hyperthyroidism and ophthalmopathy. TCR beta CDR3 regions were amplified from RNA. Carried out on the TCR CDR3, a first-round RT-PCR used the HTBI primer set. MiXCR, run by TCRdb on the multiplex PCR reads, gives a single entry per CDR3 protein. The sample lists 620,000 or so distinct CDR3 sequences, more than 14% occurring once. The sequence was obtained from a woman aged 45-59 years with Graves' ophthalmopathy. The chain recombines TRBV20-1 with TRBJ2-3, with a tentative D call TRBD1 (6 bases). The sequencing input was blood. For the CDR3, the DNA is TGCAGTGCTGACGACAGGAGCACAGATACGCAGTATTTT. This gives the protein CSADDRSTDTQYF.